What follows are 5 T cell receptor beta chains derived from one specimen sequenced in a study of cytomegalovirus exposure and HLA in healthy donors. With 60 Vbeta and 13 Jbeta primers, the PCR was carried out. TCRdb's table, derived via immunoSEQ multiplex PCR, lists solely in-frame clones and lacks some. Of under 200,000 clones listed, roughly 77% are singletons. The sample taken for sequencing was PBMCs. The receptor set was obtained from a man aged 50 to 60 in good health and CMV-seropositive.

The chain is built from TRBV19 and TRBJ2-7, with D tentatively TRBD1 (5 bases). The CDR3 runs to 15 residues. Between the trimmed V and J ends, which lost 5 bases and 2 bases, there was a span of 16 bases. CDR1 is LNHDA and CDR2 is SQIVND in the germline V gene (reference sequence). DNA of the CDR3: TGTGCCAGTAGTGTGACAGCTGAGCTTACCTACGAGCAGTACTTC. Protein sequence: CASSVTAELTYEQYF.

The table lists this clone with a few counts. V usage is TRBV10-3 and J usage is TRBJ1-1; the D gene is possibly TRBD1 (6 bases). The germline V gene has CDR1 ENHRY and CDR2 SYGVKD. This CDR3 contains 16 residues. V was clipped by 2 bases and J by 5 bases, with 18 bases between them. Here the CDR3 reads CAISERLSVGATEAFF. CDR3 DNA: TGTGCCATCAGTGAGAGGCTCAGTGTGGGGGCGACTGAAGCTTTCTTT.

The chain recombines TRBV7-9 with TRBJ1-6; tentatively, D is TRBD1 (6 bases). Germline V gene lookup returns CDR1 SEHNR and CDR2 FQNEAQ (reference sequence). Trimming pared 2 bases from V and 8 bases from J, leaving 10 bases between. This CDR3 is 14 amino acids long. This CDR3 reads CASSLTGGDSPLHF. CDR3 nucleotides: TGTGCCAGCAGCTTAACTGGGGGCGATTCACCCCTCCACTTT.

The J gene is TRBJ1-6, the V gene TRBV18; D call uncertain. Germline values: CDR1 KGHSH, CDR2 LQKENI. The CDR3 runs to 13 residues. Trimming pared 0 bases from V and 9 bases from J, leaving 6 bases between. The CDR3 DNA reads as TGTGCCAGCTCACCACCGTCGGGTTCACCCCTCCACTTT. The encoded protein is CASSPPSGSPLHF.

For this clone: Its ends do not fully match the called genes, so a read error is possible. This rearrangement joins TRBV4-1 to TRBJ1-2; D call uncertain. CDR1 and CDR2 from the germline V gene are MGHRA and YSYEKL. This CDR3 spans 13 amino acids. This CDR3 is CASSQGLVRTVSF. The CDR3 DNA reads TGCGCCAGCAGCCAAGGTTTGGTGCGAACTGTCTCCTTC.